This T cell receptor (beta chain) was recorded in a study of Graves' ophthalmopathy and Graves' hyperthyroidism. In germline, CDR1 is ENHRY, CDR2 SYGVKD. This CDR3 spans 13 amino acids. Trimming cost V 6 bases and J 1 base, with 9 bases left between them. The table lists this clonotype with many counts. TCR beta CDR3 amplification used RNA transcripts. The authors performed first-round RT-PCR with HTBI primers and then a second-round multiplex PCR. TCRdb independently ran MiXCR on the multiplex PCR reads; one entry per CDR3 protein. The profile covers hundreds of thousands of distinct CDR3 sequences, with 21% appearing a single time and around 3.1% taken by the ten largest. Being free of ophthalmopathy for 18 months of follow-up defined stable hyperthyroidism.

This clonotype was obtained from a woman under 30 with stable Graves' hyperthyroidism. The sequenced material came from peripheral blood. The chain is built from TRBV10-3 and TRBJ1-1, with D uncertain. CDR3 nucleotides: TGTGCCATCAGCGAAGTGAAGAACACTGAAGCTTTCTTT. This gives the protein CAISEVKNTEAFF.